The entry that follows covers one TCR beta chain sequence. The entry originates in a study of blood T cell repertoires in COVID-19. Study-wide context: Samples representing acute and convalescent COVID-19 were sourced from the United States, Italy and Spain.

Seattle enrolled patients during active infection and tracked them longitudinally. The repertoire was sequenced with immunoSEQ multiplex PCR; TCRdb's copy has only in-frame clones and lacks some. The sample shows 200,000 to 250,000 clones, about four fifths of them seen only once. V lost 8 bases and J 14 bases, leaving 21 bases between the germline ends. The CDR3 is 12 residues long. CDR1 and CDR2 from the germline V gene are SGHVS and FNYEAQ. The TCR originated in a woman over 75 with COVID-19, enrolled during active disease. The rearrangement links TRBV7-6 to TRBJ2-5; tentatively, D is TRBD2 (5 bases). Sequenced: peripheral blood. The CDR3 DNA follows: TGTGCCAGCTCCTGTCTGCGGGTGAGAGTTTACTTC. It translates to CASSCLRVRVYF.